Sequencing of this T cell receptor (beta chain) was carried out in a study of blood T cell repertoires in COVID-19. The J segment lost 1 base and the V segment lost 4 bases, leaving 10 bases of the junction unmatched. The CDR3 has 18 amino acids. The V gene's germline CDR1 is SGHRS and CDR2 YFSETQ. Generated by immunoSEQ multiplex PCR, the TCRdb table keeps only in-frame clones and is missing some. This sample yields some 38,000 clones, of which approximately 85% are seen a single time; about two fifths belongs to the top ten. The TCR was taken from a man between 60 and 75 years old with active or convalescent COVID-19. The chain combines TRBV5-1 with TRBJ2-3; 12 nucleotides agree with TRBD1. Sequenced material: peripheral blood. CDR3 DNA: TGCGCCAGCAGCCCCCGGCCGGGACAGGGGGCTGGCACAGATACGCAGTATTTT. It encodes CASSPRPGQGAGTDTQYF.